This T cell receptor beta chain was captured in a study of T cell responses to AZD1222 COVID-19 vaccine. Findings of the study overall: The study found vaccine-associated CD4 TCRs spanning spike, dominant at 160-218 and 743-854. A reported finding is that nearly half of spike-specific TCRs target unmutated variant regions. Baseline testing showed seropositivity in only 5 or 6 AZD1222 recipients.

Combined were second doses at about 4 or about 12 weeks. This CDR3 is built from 14 residues. Germline V gene data show CDR1 as SGHAT and CDR2 as FQDESV (reference sequence). The V and J ends lost 5 bases and 3 bases respectively, with 12 bases between them. The sample holds one count of this clone. Its antigen is as yet unknown. Sequencing used immunoSEQ multiplex PCR; TCRdb keeps in-frame clones, though not all of them. The sample lists roughly 120,000 clones; 88% were seen once. This TCR came from an adult who received the AZD1222 COVID-19 vaccine. Sequenced material: peripheral blood, taken 28 days after the second AZD1222 dose. This chain connects TRBV11-1 to TRBJ2-3; D call uncertain. The CDR3 here is CASSPKFLTDTQYF. CDR3 in DNA: TGTGCCAGCAGCCCTAAGTTTTTGACAGATACGCAGTATTTT. Looking up the rest from reference TRBV11-1 and TRBJ2-3 gives the full variable domain: EAEVAQSPRYKITEKSQAVAFWCDPISGHATLYWYRQILGQGPELLVQFQDESVVDDSQLPKDRFSAERLKGVDSTLKIQPAELGDSAMYLCASSPKFLTDTQYFGPGTRLTVL.